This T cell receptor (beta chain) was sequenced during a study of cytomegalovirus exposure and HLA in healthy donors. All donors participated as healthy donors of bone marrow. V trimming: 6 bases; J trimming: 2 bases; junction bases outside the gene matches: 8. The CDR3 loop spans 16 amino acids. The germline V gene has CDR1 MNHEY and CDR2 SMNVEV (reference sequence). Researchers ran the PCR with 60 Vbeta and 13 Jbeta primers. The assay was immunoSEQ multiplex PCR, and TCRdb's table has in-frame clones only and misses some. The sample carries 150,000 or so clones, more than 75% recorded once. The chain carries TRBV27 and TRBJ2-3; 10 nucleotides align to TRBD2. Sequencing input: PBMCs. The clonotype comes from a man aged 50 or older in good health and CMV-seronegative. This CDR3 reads CASSFSSGRVTDTQYF. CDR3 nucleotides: TGTGCCAGCAGCTTCTCCAGCGGGAGGGTCACAGATACGCAGTATTTT.